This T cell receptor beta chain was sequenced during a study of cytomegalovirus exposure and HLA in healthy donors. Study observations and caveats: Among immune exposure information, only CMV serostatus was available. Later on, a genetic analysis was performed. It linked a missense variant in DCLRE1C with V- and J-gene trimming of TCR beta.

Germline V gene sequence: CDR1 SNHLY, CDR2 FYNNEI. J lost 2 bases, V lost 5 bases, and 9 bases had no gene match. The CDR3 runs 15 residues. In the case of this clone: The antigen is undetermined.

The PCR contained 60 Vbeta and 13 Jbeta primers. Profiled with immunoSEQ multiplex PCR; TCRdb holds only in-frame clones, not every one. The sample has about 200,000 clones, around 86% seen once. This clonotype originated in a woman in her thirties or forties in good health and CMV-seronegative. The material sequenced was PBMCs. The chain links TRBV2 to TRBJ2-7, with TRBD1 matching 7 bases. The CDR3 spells CASSSRTGGTYEQYF. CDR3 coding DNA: TGTGCCAGCAGTAGCCGGACAGGCGGAACCTACGAGCAGTACTTC.